This section outlines one TCR beta chain sequence together with its context. PCR amplification relied on 60 Vbeta primers (plus 13 Jbeta primers). Produced via immunoSEQ multiplex PCR; TCRdb's table is partial and in-frame only. The sample lists about 180,000 clones, 85% occurring once. The data were taken from a study of cytomegalovirus exposure and HLA in healthy donors. Losses at the gene ends were 0 bases for V and 0 bases for J; bases not matched to a gene: 1. This CDR3 contains 16 residues. Germline V gene lookup returns CDR1 SGHKS and CDR2 YYEKEE (reference sequence). The receptor comes from a boy between 2 and 10 years old in good health and CMV-seronegative. The chain links TRBV5-5 to TRBJ2-3; 10 nucleotides align to TRBD2. Material: PBMCs. CDR3 sequence reads: CASSLVSGGSTDTQYF. The CDR3 region has the DNA TGTGCCAGCAGCTTGGTTAGCGGGGGGAGCACAGATACGCAGTATTTT.